The 28 T cell receptor beta chains below were found in one sample sequenced in a study of vaccination effects on CD4 cells after COVID-19. Pools of viral peptides were used by the ViraFEST assay to expand antigen-specific CD4+ T cells ahead of sequencing. Researchers isolated CD4+ T cells once around 11 days of culture had elapsed. All study participants received two doses of BNT162b2 or mRNA-1273 vaccine. No antigen is known for these receptors. Only in-frame clones appear in the TCRdb table, and some are missing; sequencing was by immunoSEQ multiplex PCR. The sample comprises around 33,000 clones, approximately 78% of which are singletons, and roughly 1.6% rests with the top ten. Source: CD4+ T cells from PBMCs cultured with HCoV-NL63 spike peptides, taken after COVID-19 vaccination. Receptors originate from a human donor who received a COVID-19 vaccine. Some clones in this sample may be carry-over from other donors' samples.

The gene calls are TRBV19 and TRBJ2-5; the D gene could be TRBD1 or TRBD2 (5 bases each). Trimming took 2 bases from V and 4 from J, leaving 11 bases between them. CDR1 is LNHDA and CDR2 is SQIVND in the germline V gene (reference sequence). This CDR3 has 14 amino acids. DNA for the CDR3: TGTGCCAGTAGTATAACGGGGACGAGAGAGACCCAGTACTTC. Translation gives CASSITGTRETQYF.

The rearrangement links TRBV29-1 to TRBJ2-5, with D tentatively TRBD1 (5 bases). Trimming shortened V by 5 bases and J by 2 bases, and 12 bases separated the two germline ends. CDR1 and CDR2 (germline): SQVTM, ANQGSEA. The CDR3 runs to 13 residues. As DNA, the CDR3 is TGCAGCGTTCTAAGGGGCCAGCAAGAGACCCAGTACTTC. Amino acids: CSVLRGQQETQYF. The variable domain in full, completed from reference TRBV29-1 and TRBJ2-5, reads SAVISQKPSRDICQRGTSLTIQCQVDSQVTMMFWYRQQPGQSLTLIATANQGSEATYESGFVIDKFPISRPNLTFSTLTVSNMSPEDSSIYLCSVLRGQQETQYFGPGTRLLVL.

This clone was detected a few times. V usage is TRBV27 and J usage is TRBJ1-1; no clear D. Germline CDR1 is MNHEY and CDR2 is SMNVEV (reference sequence). The V and J ends lost 3 bases and 8 bases respectively, with 13 bases between them. CDR3 length: 13 residues. The CDR3 here is CASSLLGKAEAFF. DNA of the CDR3: TGTGCCAGCAGTTTGCTAGGGAAGGCCGAAGCTTTCTTT.

The gene calls are TRBV25-1 and TRBJ1-1; possible D gene TRBD1, 5 bases. The CDR3 loop spans 14 amino acids. The V gene lost 7 bases and the J gene lost 3 bases, with 15 bases spanning the gap. Germline values: CDR1 MGHDK, CDR2 SYGVNS. The CDR3 sequence: CASMDHTGHTEAFF. CDR3 coding DNA: TGTGCCAGCATGGATCACACAGGACACACTGAAGCTTTCTTT. The variable domain in full, with the rest retrieved from reference TRBV25-1 and TRBJ1-1, is EADIYQTPRYLVIGTGKKITLECSQTMGHDKMYWYQQDPGMELHLIHYSYGVNSTEKGDLSSESTVSRIRTEHFPLTLESARPSHTSQYLCASMDHTGHTEAFFGQGTRLTVV.

V is TRBV6-2 or TRBV6-3 and J is TRBJ2-3, with a weak D call TRBD1 (6 bases). CDR1 MNHEY and CDR2 SVGEGT come from the germline V gene. V gave up 0 bases and J gave up 0 bases, with 7 bases separating them. The CDR3 contains 15 residues. The CDR3 DNA follows: TGTGCCAGCAGTTACTCCGGACAGAGCACAGATACGCAGTATTTT. This encodes CASSYSGQSTDTQYF.

J is TRBJ1-2 and V is TRBV7-2; 8 bases are shared with TRBD1. Losses at the gene ends were 4 bases for V and 2 bases for J; bases not matched to a gene: 6. CDR3 length equals 15 residues. Germline CDR1 is SGHTA and CDR2 is FQGNSA. CDR3 region: CASSSRTGSNYGYTF. The CDR3 DNA reads TGTGCCAGCAGCTCCCGGACAGGGTCGAACTATGGCTACACCTTC.

The CDR3 protein is CASSLGAGGPGNEQFF. Written as DNA, the CDR3 is TGTGCCAGCAGCTTGGGAGCGGGGGGGCCAGGCAATGAGCAGTTCTTC. This chain connects TRBV5-4 to TRBJ2-1, with TRBD2 identical over 10 bases. J lost 6 bases, V lost 0 bases, and 6 bases had no gene match. Germline CDR1 is SGHNT and CDR2 is YYREEE (reference sequence). The CDR3 sequence is 16 residues long.

This clone was detected a few times. This sequence joins TRBV10-1 and TRBJ2-5; perhaps TRBD1 as D (6 bases). V dropped 6 bases and J dropped 3 bases, with 17 bases sitting between them. Germline V lookup: CDR1 WNHNN, CDR2 SYGVQD (reference sequence). The CDR3 has 15 residues. The CDR3 here is CASSNRATDKETQYF. As DNA, the CDR3 is TGCGCCAGCAGCAACAGGGCCACGGATAAAGAGACCCAGTACTTC.

This chain links TRBV6-5 with TRBJ2-7, with TRBD1 identical over 7 bases. CDR3 length equals 15 residues. V lost 4 bases to trimming and J lost 2 bases; unmatched junction nucleotides: 8. Germline V gene sequence: CDR1 MNHEY, CDR2 SVGAGI. In nucleotides, the CDR3 is TGTGCCAGCAGTTCGCACAGGGGTAGTACCTACGAGCAGTACGTC. Translated: CASSSHRGSTYEQYV.

V is TRBV11-2 and J is TRBJ1-1; D unresolved. CDR1 SGHAT and CDR2 FQNNGV come from the germline V gene. The CDR3 has 15 amino acids. V shed 1 base and J shed 0 bases, with 9 bases lying between them. The CDR3 spells CASSLASKMNTEAFF. CDR3 in DNA: TGTGCCAGCAGCTTAGCTAGCAAAATGAACACTGAAGCTTTCTTT.

The genes are TRBV5-1 and TRBJ1-3, with D hard to call. The V gene's germline CDR1 is SGHRS and CDR2 YFSETQ. Trimming shortened V by 1 base and J by 0 bases, and 11 bases separated the two germline ends. The CDR3 has 16 amino acids. The CDR3 sequence: CASSLRESISGNTIYF. The CDR3 region has the DNA TGCGCCAGCAGCTTGCGTGAATCGATCTCTGGAAACACCATATATTTT.

The J gene is TRBJ2-3, the V gene TRBV18; the D is unclear. Trimming cost V 0 bases and J 2 bases, with 6 bases left between them. The CDR3 is made up of 14 amino acids. Germline-derived CDR1 and CDR2 are KGHSH and LQKENI. CDR3 sequence reads: CASSPPTHTDTQYF. The CDR3 bases are TGTGCCAGCTCACCACCTACGCACACAGATACGCAGTATTTT.

The J gene is TRBJ1-2, the V gene TRBV19; 7 bases align to TRBD1. J gave up 4 bases and V 3 bases, and 5 bases lay outside the gene matches. CDR3 length: 14 residues. CDR1 LNHDA and CDR2 SQIVND come from the germline V gene (reference sequence). The CDR3 DNA reads as TGTGCCAGTAGTATGAGGGGGCTCGGCTATGGCTACACCTTC. This encodes CASSMRGLGYGYTF.

This chain uses TRBV3-1 (or the pseudogene TRBV3-2) with TRBJ1-1; TRBD1 aligns across 8 bases. Looked up from germline, CDR1 is LGHDT and CDR2 is YNNKEL (reference sequence). J lost 4 bases, V lost 1 base, and 5 bases had no gene match. This CDR3 spans 15 amino acids. CDR3 DNA: TGTGCCAGCAGCCAAGCTCAGGGGGCGACCACTGAAGCTTTCTTT. Translating it yields CASSQAQGATTEAFF.

The gene calls are TRBV7-9 and TRBJ2-5; 9 bases fit TRBD1. J lost 2 bases, V lost 4 bases, and 2 bases had no gene match. This CDR3 has 14 amino acids. In germline, CDR1 is SEHNR, CDR2 FQNEAQ (reference sequence). CDR3 amino acids: CASSYDRGQETQYF. CDR3 coding DNA: TGTGCCAGCAGCTACGACAGGGGGCAAGAGACCCAGTACTTC.

The gene calls are TRBV4-1 and TRBJ2-5, with 9 bases matching TRBD2. The CDR3 is made up of 15 amino acids. In germline, CDR1 is MGHRA, CDR2 YSYEKL. The V gene end was trimmed by 3 bases and the J gene end by 5 bases; junction bases not matched to a gene: 7. Written as DNA, the CDR3 is TGCGCCAGCAGCCAGGCTGGCGGGGGGGCGGAGACCCAGTACTTC. It specifies CASSQAGGGAETQYF.

The rearrangement joins TRBV9 to TRBJ2-2, with D perhaps given as TRBD1 or TRBD2 (6 bases each). The V and J ends lost 0 bases and 4 bases respectively, with 16 bases between them. Germline CDR1 SGDLS, CDR2 YYNGEE. There are 17 residues in the CDR3. CDR3 amino acids: CASSVDPGGRGTGELFF. In nucleotides, the CDR3 is TGTGCCAGCAGCGTAGACCCCGGGGGCAGGGGCACCGGGGAGCTGTTTTTT.

V is TRBV6-4 and J is TRBJ2-1, with TRBD2 matching over 8 bases. V gave up 6 bases and J gave up 6 bases; unmatched junction bases: 10. CDR1 and CDR2 (germline): MRHNA, SNTAGT. This CDR3 comprises 15 residues. CDR3 sequence (DNA): TGTGCCAGCAGCCCGGGCCGGGGGGGCCCCAATGAGCAGTTCTTC. Its protein product is CASSPGRGGPNEQFF.

The chain employs TRBV5-1 and TRBJ2-7, with D unclear. Trimming left V 3 bases short and J 2 bases short, with 3 bases between. In germline, CDR1 is SGHRS, CDR2 YFSETQ. There are 11 residues in the CDR3. The CDR3 reads CASSWAYEQYV. For the CDR3, the DNA is TGCGCCAGCAGCTGGGCCTACGAGCAGTACGTC.

This chain links TRBV15 with TRBJ2-3; 9 nucleotides match TRBD2. CDR1 is LNHNV, CDR2 YYDKDF, per germline (reference sequence). The CDR3 contains 18 residues. Trimming cost V 1 base and J 0 bases; bases outside gene matches: 8. CDR3 region: CATSRGIGLALSTDTQYF. The CDR3 nucleotides read TGTGCCACCAGCAGAGGAATAGGACTAGCGTTGAGCACAGATACGCAGTATTTT.

This clone is a singleton in its sample. This chain connects TRBV5-1 to TRBJ1-1; 7 bases match TRBD1. Germline CDR1 reads SGHRS; CDR2 reads YFSETQ. J lost 11 bases, V lost 4 bases, and 8 bases had no gene match. There are 12 residues in the CDR3. The CDR3 loop reads CASSDHDREAFF. CDR3 coding DNA: TGCGCCAGCAGCGACCATGACAGGGAGGCTTTCTTT. Using reference TRBV5-1 and TRBJ1-1 for the parts outside the CDR3, the full variable domain is KAGVTQTPRYLIKTRGQQVTLSCSPISGHRSVSWYQQTPGQGLQFLFEYFSETQRNKGNFPGRFSGRQFSNSRSEMNVSTLELGDSALYLCASSDHDREAFFGQGTRLTVV.

The J gene is TRBJ2-1, the V gene TRBV24-1; 8 bases agree with TRBD2. With 6 bases clipped from V and 9 bases from J, the junction kept 12 bases outside the gene matches. Per germline, CDR1 KGHDR and CDR2 SFDVKD. This CDR3 is 15 amino acids long. This CDR3 reads CATSLTGTRLAEQFF. The CDR3 nucleotides are TGTGCCACCAGTTTAACCGGGACTAGGCTCGCTGAGCAGTTCTTC.

This rearrangement joins TRBV5-1 to TRBJ2-2; D is unclear. With 0 bases removed from V and 1 base from J, the gap between germline ends came to 7 bases. The germline gives CDR1 SGHRS, CDR2 YFSETQ. There are 15 residues in the CDR3. The CDR3 DNA is TGCGCCAGCAGCTTGGGACCGAGGAACACCGGGGAGCTGTTTTTT. Its translation is CASSLGPRNTGELFF.

J is TRBJ2-2 and V is TRBV5-5; the match to TRBD2 covers 8 bases. The V gene end was trimmed by 4 bases and the J gene end by 2 bases; junction bases not matched to a gene: 4. CDR3 length: 15 amino acids. Per germline, CDR1 SGHKS and CDR2 YYEKEE (reference sequence). Here the CDR3 reads CASSMRGDNTGELFF. The CDR3, as DNA: TGTGCCAGCAGCATGCGGGGGGACAACACCGGGGAGCTGTTTTTT.

The V gene is TRBV20-1, the J gene TRBJ1-2; unclear D gene. The germline V and J ends were trimmed by 3 bases and 0 bases, with 5 bases remaining between them. The CDR3 contains 12 residues. Germline lookup yields CDR1 DFQATT and CDR2 SNEGSKA (reference sequence). The CDR3 bases are TGCAGTGCTAGTTTTGCTAACTATGGCTACACCTTC. It codes for CSASFANYGYTF.

On this clone: Other DNA sequences in the same sample also yield this CDR3. The rearrangement joins TRBV6-1 to TRBJ2-3, with D possibly being TRBD1 or TRBD2 (5 bases each). Germline CDR1 and CDR2: MNHNS and SASEGT. This CDR3 has 15 amino acids. Trimming took 1 base from V and 6 from J, leaving 14 bases between them. This CDR3 reads CASSEGGGPGDTQYF. In nucleotides, the CDR3 is TGTGCCAGCAGTGAAGGTGGCGGGCCAGGGGATACGCAGTATTTT.

This chain connects TRBV29-1 to TRBJ2-5; TRBD1 agrees at 9 bases. The V segment lost 4 bases and the J segment 4 bases; nucleotides outside the gene matches: 1. Germline V gene lookup returns CDR1 SQVTM and CDR2 ANQGSEA. CDR3 length: 12 amino acids. The CDR3 coding sequence is TGCAGCGTTGGGGACAGGGTAGAGACCCAGTACTTC. The encoded protein is CSVGDRVETQYF.

The V call is TRBV6-1, the J call TRBJ1-5; 7 bases line up with TRBD1. V shed 4 bases, J shed 2 bases, and the junction held 8 bases outside the gene matches. The CDR3 totals 16 residues. Germline V CDR1 and CDR2: MNHNS, SASEGT. The DNA for the CDR3 is TGTGCCAGCAGTGGAGAGCGACAGGGACGCAATCAGCCCCAGCATTTT. This translates into CASSGERQGRNQPQHF.